These 28 T cell receptor beta chains originate from one sample sequenced in a study of cytomegalovirus exposure and HLA in healthy donors. The PCR contained 60 Vbeta and 13 Jbeta primers. Sequencing used immunoSEQ multiplex PCR; TCRdb keeps in-frame clones, though not all of them. The table has 190,000 or so clones, less than 90% seen once; the top ten hold roughly 1.5%. The source material was PBMCs. The receptors were sampled from a man in his fifties in good health and CMV-seronegative.

The genes are TRBV6-5 and TRBJ1-2; 8 nucleotides align to TRBD1. Per germline, CDR1 MNHEY and CDR2 SVGAGI. J lost 4 bases, V lost 0 bases, and 4 bases had no gene match. The CDR3 is 15 residues long. The DNA for the CDR3 is TGTGCCAGCAGTTACTCCCAGGGGGCGGGCTATGGCTACACCTTC. Protein product: CASSYSQGAGYGYTF.

As regards this clone: Other DNA sequences of this sample code for an identical CDR3. The chain has TRBV6-6 and TRBJ2-3, with 8 bases matching TRBD1. The CDR3 runs 16 residues. V was clipped by 2 bases and J by 3 bases; unmatched bases: 7. Germline CDR1 and CDR2: MNHNY and SVGAGI (reference sequence). The CDR3 bases are TGTGCCAGCAGTTACCATTGGACAGGGATTACAGATACGCAGTATTTT. It encodes CASSYHWTGITDTQYF.

The chain recombines TRBV11-2 with TRBJ2-1, with 10 bases aligning to TRBD2. The CDR3 consists of 15 residues. The germline V gene encodes CDR1 SGHAT and CDR2 FQNNGV. The V gene end was trimmed by 1 base and the J gene end by 7 bases; junction bases not matched to a gene: 4. CDR3 bases: TGTGCCAGCAGCTTAGTGACTAGCGGGCCGAATGAGCAGTTCTTC. It yields the protein CASSLVTSGPNEQFF.

The chain links TRBV7-2 to TRBJ1-2; 7 bases are a match to TRBD1. This CDR3 comprises 16 residues. The V and J ends lost 5 bases and 5 bases, in that order; junction bases with no gene match: 14. In germline, CDR1 is SGHTA, CDR2 FQGNSA. This CDR3 is CASSLDRATLSYGYTF. The CDR3 coding sequence is TGTGCCAGCAGCCTAGACAGGGCTACCCTATCTTATGGCTACACCTTC.

The rearrangement joins TRBV5-5 to TRBJ2-2; D possibly corresponds to TRBD1 (6 bases). V lost 2 bases and J 0 bases, leaving 8 bases between the germline ends. The CDR3 is 15 amino acids. Germline lookup yields CDR1 SGHKS and CDR2 YYEKEE (reference sequence). CDR3 loop: CASSFQGPNTGELFF. The CDR3 DNA is TGTGCCAGCAGCTTTCAGGGGCCGAACACCGGGGAGCTGTTTTTT.

The V and J genes are TRBV5-1 and TRBJ1-1, with a weak D call TRBD1 (5 bases). The germline CDR1 and CDR2 sequences are SGHRS and YFSETQ. V was pared by 0 bases and J by 5 bases, with 8 bases between. The CDR3 is 13 residues long. The CDR3: CASSLAAGTEAFF. In DNA form, the CDR3 reads TGCGCCAGCAGCTTGGCGGCAGGGACTGAAGCTTTCTTT.

The rearrangement joins TRBV5-6 to TRBJ1-2, with TRBD1 identical over 8 bases. CDR3 length: 15 amino acids. The germline V gene encodes CDR1 SGHDT and CDR2 YYEEEE. With V trimmed by 4 bases and J by 3 bases, 8 bases remained unmatched. This CDR3 reads CASSIRQGYDYGYTF. The DNA of the CDR3 is TGTGCCAGCAGCATCAGACAGGGGTATGACTATGGCTACACCTTC.

The chain links TRBV18 to TRBJ2-7; the match to TRBD1 covers 7 bases. Per germline, CDR1 KGHSH and CDR2 LQKENI. CDR3 length: 14 amino acids. The junction had 3 bases not matched to a gene; V was cut back by 4 bases and J by 0 bases. CDR3 sequence reads: CASSRDRASYEQYF. CDR3 coding DNA: TGTGCCAGCTCACGCGACAGGGCCTCCTACGAGCAGTACTTC. Filled out from reference TRBV18 and TRBJ2-7, the complete variable domain reads NAGVMQNPRHLVRRRGQEARLRCSPMKGHSHVYWYRQLPEEGLKFMVYLQKENIIDESGMPKERFSAEFPKEGPSILRIQQVVRGDSAAYFCASSRDRASYEQYFGPGTRLTVT.

The chain employs TRBV6-1 and TRBJ1-1; a possible D gene is TRBD1 (6 bases). The CDR3 covers 14 residues. Germline lookup yields CDR1 MNHNS and CDR2 SASEGT. The CDR3 nucleotides read TGTGCAGGGGGGGGGAGCAGGCTGAACACTGAAGCTTTCTTT. It codes for CAGGGSRLNTEAFF.

The chain couples TRBV27 to TRBJ2-5, with a weak D call TRBD2 (6 bases). The J call may be wrong; the DNA end is better matched by TRBJ2-7. The germline V gene encodes CDR1 MNHEY and CDR2 SMNVEV (reference sequence). The CDR3 totals 14 residues. The CDR3 DNA reads as TGTGCCAGCAGTGCCAGCGGGTCGCGGTACGAGCAGTACTTC. Translating it yields CASSASGSRYEQYF.

J is TRBJ1-2 and V is TRBV21-1; the table names TRBD1, a call not compared with the DNA. TRBV21-1 represents a pseudogene. The CDR3 has 14 residues. This chain's CDR3 is CASSTRTGGYGYTF. DNA of the CDR3: TGTGCCAGCAGCACACGGACAGGGGGCTATGGCTACACCTTC.

V and J are TRBV4-3 and TRBJ2-5; 9 bases map to TRBD1. The ends lost 4 bases at V and 5 bases at J; junction bases unmatched: 8. Germline-derived CDR1 and CDR2 are LGHNA and YSLEER. This CDR3 has 15 residues. The CDR3, as DNA: TGCGCCAGCAGCCGAGTCACAGGGGGCGCTGAGACCCAGTACTTC. It is translated as CASSRVTGGAETQYF.

The chain joins TRBV10-3 to TRBJ2-5; possibly TRBD2 for D (6 bases). This CDR3 spans 13 amino acids. The germline V and J ends were trimmed by 3 bases and 5 bases, with 10 bases remaining between them. The germline V gene encodes CDR1 ENHRY and CDR2 SYGVKD. The CDR3 coding sequence is TGTGCCATCAGTGAACCGGGAGTCGAGACCCAGTACTTC. This sequence encodes CAISEPGVETQYF.

The CDR3 is CASSRTGGRTDTQYF. The CDR3 DNA follows: TGTGCCAGCAGCCGGACAGGGGGTCGCACAGATACGCAGTATTTT. V usage is TRBV7-2 and J usage is TRBJ2-3; 10 bases fit TRBD1. Trimming at V came to 5 bases and at J to 1 base, leaving 3 bases not matched to a gene. CDR3 length: 15 amino acids. In germline, CDR1 is SGHTA, CDR2 FQGNSA.

The chain recombines TRBV7-2 with TRBJ2-7; the match to TRBD1 covers 9 bases. V trimming: 4 bases; J trimming: 0 bases; junction bases outside the gene matches: 7. This CDR3 comprises 16 residues. From germline, CDR1 is SGHTA and CDR2 FQGNSA. The CDR3 coding sequence is TGTGCCAGCAGCTGGCCCACAGGGGGCTCCTCCTACGAGCAGTACTTC. Its protein is CASSWPTGGSSYEQYF.

The chain has TRBV5-4 and TRBJ2-1, with D perhaps matching TRBD2 (6 bases). There are 16 residues in the CDR3. From germline, CDR1 is SGHNT and CDR2 YYREEE (reference sequence). V shed 5 bases and J shed 0 bases, with 15 bases lying between them. The CDR3 sequence: CASSYQRGSSYNEQFF. CDR3 in DNA: TGTGCCAGCAGTTATCAACGGGGGAGCTCCTACAATGAGCAGTTCTTC. Filled out from reference TRBV5-4 and TRBJ2-1, the complete variable domain reads ETGVTQSPTHLIKTRGQQVTLRCSSQSGHNTVSWYQQALGQGPQFIFQYYREEENGRGNFPPRFSGLQFPNYSSELNVNALELDDSALYLCASSYQRGSSYNEQFFGPGTRLTVL.

V gene TRBV7-3 combines with J gene TRBJ1-6; a possible D gene is TRBD1 (6 bases). In germline, CDR1 is SGHTA, CDR2 FQGTGA. This CDR3 is 16 amino acids long. The V gene lost 5 bases and the J gene lost 0 bases, with 11 bases spanning the gap. The chain's CDR3 is CASSLRGGSYNSPLHF. CDR3 nucleotide sequence: TGTGCCAGCAGCCTCAGGGGTGGCTCCTATAATTCACCCCTCCACTTT.

V is TRBV5-1 and J is TRBJ2-2, with D possibly being TRBD1 (6 bases). With 4 bases removed from V and 6 bases from J, the gap between germline ends came to 10 bases. The CDR3 has 13 amino acids. The germline gives CDR1 SGHRS, CDR2 YFSETQ. The CDR3 region is CASSVTGSGELFF. The CDR3 DNA sequence: TGCGCCAGCAGCGTTACAGGGTCCGGGGAGCTGTTTTTT.

This clone was recorded a few times. J is TRBJ1-1 and V is TRBV5-1; TRBD1 matches at 11 bases. The CDR3 runs to 16 residues. Germline CDR1 is SGHRS and CDR2 is YFSETQ. The V gene end was trimmed by 3 bases and the J gene end by 5 bases; junction bases not matched to a gene: 9. The DNA of the CDR3 is TGCGCCAGCAGCTACTACCGGACAGGGGGCCGTACTGAAGCTTTCTTT. Translating gives CASSYYRTGGRTEAFF. Full variable domain (missing parts from reference TRBV5-1 and TRBJ1-1): KAGVTQTPRYLIKTRGQQVTLSCSPISGHRSVSWYQQTPGQGLQFLFEYFSETQRNKGNFPGRFSGRQFSNSRSEMNVSTLELGDSALYLCASSYYRTGGRTEAFFGQGTRLTVV.

The chain recombines TRBV6-5 with TRBJ2-1, with TRBD2 matching 8 bases. CDR1 is MNHEY and CDR2 is SVGAGI in the germline V gene. J lost 8 bases, V lost 0 bases, and 9 bases had no gene match. The CDR3 extends over 16 amino acids. The CDR3 DNA reads as TGTGCCAGCAGTTACTCTTTAAAGCGGGAGAGGGATGAGCAGTTCTTC. Translating gives CASSYSLKRERDEQFF.

Concerning this clone: This sample also contains other DNA sequences that code for the same CDR3. The chain employs TRBV19 and TRBJ2-3, with TRBD2 matching 9 bases. Germline V lookup: CDR1 LNHDA, CDR2 SQIVND (reference sequence). V lost 6 bases, J lost 0 bases, and 1 base stayed unmatched. The CDR3 runs 14 residues. CDR3 sequence: CASRTSGSTDTQYF. CDR3 DNA: TGTGCCAGTAGAACTAGCGGGAGCACAGATACGCAGTATTTT.

V usage is TRBV28 and J usage is TRBJ2-7, with TRBD1 matching over 12 bases. CDR1 and CDR2 (germline): MDHEN, SYDVKM. The J segment lost 6 bases and the V segment lost 4 bases, leaving 4 bases of the junction unmatched. The CDR3 contains 14 residues. The CDR3 coding sequence is TGTGCCAGCAGTTCGGGACAGGGGGCGGGCGAGCAGTACTTC. Translating it yields CASSSGQGAGEQYF.

CDR3 protein: CASSVGQVNYGYTF. CDR3 DNA sequence: TGTGCCAGCAGCGTGGGACAGGTAAACTATGGCTACACCTTC. The V gene is TRBV7-2, the J gene TRBJ1-2; 8 bases match TRBD1. Looked up from germline, CDR1 is SGHTA and CDR2 is FQGNSA. The CDR3 runs to 14 residues. Trimming at V came to 5 bases and at J to 2 bases, leaving 4 bases not matched to a gene. Variable domain in full (rest from reference TRBV7-2 and TRBJ1-2): GAGVSQSPSNKVTEKGKDVELRCDPISGHTALYWYRQSLGQGLEFLIYFQGNSAPDKSGLPSDRFSAERTGGSVSTLTIQRTQQEDSAVYLCASSVGQVNYGYTFGSGTRLTVV.

The genes are TRBV5-6 and TRBJ2-5, with 12 bases lining up with TRBD2. Germline loops: CDR1 SGHDT, CDR2 YYEEEE. V lost 1 base and J lost 5; bases outside the gene matches: 3. This CDR3 spans 15 amino acids. The CDR3 bases are TGTGCCAGCAGCTTGACTAGCGGGGGGCTGGAGACCCAGTACTTC. It specifies CASSLTSGGLETQYF.

V is TRBV4-1 and J is TRBJ1-2; D is undetermined. This CDR3 region has 15 residues. Per germline, CDR1 MGHRA and CDR2 YSYEKL. Trimming took off 0 bases at V and 4 bases at J, with 12 bases between the two ends. Written as DNA, the CDR3 is TGCGCCAGCAGCCAAGATCTCCCAGGTATCTATGGCTACACCTTC. Translated: CASSQDLPGIYGYTF.

On this clone itself: A read error may produce the germline difference seen at one junction end. The gene calls are TRBV7-9 and TRBJ1-5; D gene unclear. Germline-derived CDR1 and CDR2 are SEHNR and FQNEAQ (reference sequence). The CDR3 contains 12 residues. The DNA of the CDR3 is TGTTCCAGCAGCTTAGCCGATCAGCCCCAGCATTTT. It translates to CSSSLADQPQHF.

The chain has TRBV4-3 and TRBJ2-7; 8 positions agree with TRBD1. Germline V gene lookup returns CDR1 LGHNA and CDR2 YSLEER. The CDR3 is 15 residues long. The trim removed 0 bases at V and 9 bases at J, leaving 10 bases unmatched. The CDR3 DNA follows: TGCGCCAGCAGCCAAGATTTGGCCAGGGGGCTACGGCAGTACTTC. This codes for CASSQDLARGLRQYF.

This clone was recorded only once. This sequence joins TRBV7-3 and TRBJ2-4, with 10 bases lining up with TRBD2. CDR3 length: 17 amino acids. Trimming cost V 6 bases and J 0 bases; bases outside gene matches: 8. CDR1 SGHTA and CDR2 FQGTGA come from the germline V gene. The CDR3 nucleotides read TGTGCCAGCAGGGCCCACAGCGGGGGGGGAGCCAAAAACATTCAGTACTTC. As protein: CASRAHSGGGAKNIQYF.